This T cell receptor (beta chain) was identified during a study of control samples from healthy donors and cancer patients. The germline V and J ends were trimmed by 3 bases and 0 bases, with 20 bases remaining between them. CDR1 and CDR2 from the germline V gene are SGDLS and YYNGEE. This CDR3 comprises 18 residues. Only in-frame clones appear in the TCRdb table, and some are missing; sequencing was by immunoSEQ multiplex PCR. Among approximately 100,000 clones listed, around 88% were seen once. V gene TRBV9 combines with J gene TRBJ2-3; D tentatively fits TRBD1 or TRBD2 (5 bases each). Sequenced material: blood. The TCR was taken from a man under 40 in good health. CDR3: CASSGEHPGQSSTDTQYF. The CDR3 region has the DNA TGTGCCAGCAGCGGGGAACATCCGGGGCAGTCTAGCACAGATACGCAGTATTTT.